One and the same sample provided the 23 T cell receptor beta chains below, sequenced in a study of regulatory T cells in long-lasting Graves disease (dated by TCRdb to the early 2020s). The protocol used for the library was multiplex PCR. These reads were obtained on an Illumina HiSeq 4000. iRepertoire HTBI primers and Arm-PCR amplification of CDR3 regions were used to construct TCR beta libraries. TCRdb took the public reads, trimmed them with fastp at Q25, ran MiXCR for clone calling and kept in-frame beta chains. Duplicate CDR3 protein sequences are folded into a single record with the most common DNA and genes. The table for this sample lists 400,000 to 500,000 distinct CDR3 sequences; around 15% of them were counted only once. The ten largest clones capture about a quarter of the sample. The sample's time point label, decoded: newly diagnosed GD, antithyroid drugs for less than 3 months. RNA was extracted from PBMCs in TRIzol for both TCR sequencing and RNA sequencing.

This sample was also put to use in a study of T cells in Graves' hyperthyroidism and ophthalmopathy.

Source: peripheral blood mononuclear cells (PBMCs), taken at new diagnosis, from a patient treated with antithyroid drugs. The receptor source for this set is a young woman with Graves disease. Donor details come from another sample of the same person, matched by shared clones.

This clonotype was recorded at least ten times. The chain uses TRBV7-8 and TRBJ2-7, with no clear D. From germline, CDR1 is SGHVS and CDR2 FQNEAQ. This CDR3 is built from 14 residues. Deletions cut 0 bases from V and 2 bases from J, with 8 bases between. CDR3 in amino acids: CASSLARLAYEQYF. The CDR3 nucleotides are TGTGCCAGCAGCTTAGCCCGTCTAGCCTACGAGCAGTACTTC.

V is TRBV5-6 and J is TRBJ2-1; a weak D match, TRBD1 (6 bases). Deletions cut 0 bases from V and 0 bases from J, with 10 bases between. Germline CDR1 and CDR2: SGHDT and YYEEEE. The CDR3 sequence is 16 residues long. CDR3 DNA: TGTGCCAGCAGCTTGGAGTACAGGGACTCCTACAATGAGCAGTTCTTC. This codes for CASSLEYRDSYNEQFF.

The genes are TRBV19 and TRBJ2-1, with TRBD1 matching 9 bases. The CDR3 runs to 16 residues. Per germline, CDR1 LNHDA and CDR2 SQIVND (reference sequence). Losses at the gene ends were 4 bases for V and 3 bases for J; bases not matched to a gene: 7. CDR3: CASSTVTGGIYNEQFF. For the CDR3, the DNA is TGTGCCAGTAGTACCGTGACAGGGGGTATCTACAATGAGCAGTTCTTC.

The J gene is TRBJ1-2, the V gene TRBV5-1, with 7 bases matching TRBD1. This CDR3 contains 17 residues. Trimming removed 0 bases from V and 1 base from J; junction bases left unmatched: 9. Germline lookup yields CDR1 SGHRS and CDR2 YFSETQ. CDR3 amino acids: CASSLAATGFLNYGYTF. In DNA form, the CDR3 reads TGCGCCAGCAGCTTGGCCGCGACAGGGTTCCTTAACTATGGCTACACCTTC.

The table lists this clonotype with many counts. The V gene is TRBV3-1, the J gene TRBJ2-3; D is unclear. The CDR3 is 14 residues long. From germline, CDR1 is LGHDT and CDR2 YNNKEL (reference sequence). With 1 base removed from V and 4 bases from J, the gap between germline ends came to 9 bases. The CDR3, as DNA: TGTGCCAGCAGCCAAGTCGTGACTCCAGATACGCAGTATTTT. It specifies CASSQVVTPDTQYF.

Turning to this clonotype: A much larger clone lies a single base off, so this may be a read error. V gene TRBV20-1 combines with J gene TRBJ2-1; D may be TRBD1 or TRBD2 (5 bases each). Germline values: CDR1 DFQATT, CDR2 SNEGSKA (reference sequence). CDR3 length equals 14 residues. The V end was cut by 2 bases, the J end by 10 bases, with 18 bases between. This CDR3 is CSARLAGSFFEQFF. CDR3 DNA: TGCAGTGCTAGATTGGCAGGGAGCTTTTTCGAGCAGTTCTTC.

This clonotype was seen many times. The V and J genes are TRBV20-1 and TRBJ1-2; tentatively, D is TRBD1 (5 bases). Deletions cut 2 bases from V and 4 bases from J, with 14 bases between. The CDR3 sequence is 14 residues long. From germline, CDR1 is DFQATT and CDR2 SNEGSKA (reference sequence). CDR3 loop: CSARRDRSAYGYTF. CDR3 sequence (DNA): TGCAGTGCTAGACGGGACCGATCCGCCTATGGCTACACCTTC.

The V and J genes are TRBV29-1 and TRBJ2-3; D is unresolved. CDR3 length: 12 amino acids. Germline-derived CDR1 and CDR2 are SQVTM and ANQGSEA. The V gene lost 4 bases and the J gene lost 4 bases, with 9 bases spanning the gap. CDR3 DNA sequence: TGCAGCGTTGCGGTTTCCCCAGATACGCAGTATTTT. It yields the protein CSVAVSPDTQYF.

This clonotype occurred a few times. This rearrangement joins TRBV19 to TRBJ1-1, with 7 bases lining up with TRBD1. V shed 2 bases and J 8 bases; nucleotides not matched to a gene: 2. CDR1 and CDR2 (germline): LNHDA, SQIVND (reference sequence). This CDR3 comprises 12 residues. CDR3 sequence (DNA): TGTGCCAGTAGTATACAGACAGGGGAAGCTTTCTTT. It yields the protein CASSIQTGEAFF. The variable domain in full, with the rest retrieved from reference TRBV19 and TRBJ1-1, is DGGITQSPKYLFRKEGQNVTLSCEQNLNHDAMYWYRQDPGQGLRLIYYSQIVNDFQKGDIAEGYSVSREKKESFPLTVTSAQKNPTAFYLCASSIQTGEAFFGQGTRLTVV.

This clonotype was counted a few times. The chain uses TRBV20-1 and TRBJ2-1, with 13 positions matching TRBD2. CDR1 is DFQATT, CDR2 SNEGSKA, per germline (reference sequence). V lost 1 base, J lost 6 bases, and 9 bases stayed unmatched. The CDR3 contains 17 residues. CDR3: CSARAPRTSGSLNEQFF. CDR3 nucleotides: TGCAGTGCTAGAGCCCCTCGGACTAGCGGGAGTCTCAATGAGCAGTTCTTC.

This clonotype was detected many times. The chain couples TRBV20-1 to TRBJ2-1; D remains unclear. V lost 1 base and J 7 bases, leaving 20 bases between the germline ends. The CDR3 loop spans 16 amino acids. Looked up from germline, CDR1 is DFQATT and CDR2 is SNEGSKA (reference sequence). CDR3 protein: CSARGIGLDVKNEQFF. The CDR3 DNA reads TGCAGTGCTAGAGGTATTGGGCTAGATGTTAAGAATGAGCAGTTCTTC.

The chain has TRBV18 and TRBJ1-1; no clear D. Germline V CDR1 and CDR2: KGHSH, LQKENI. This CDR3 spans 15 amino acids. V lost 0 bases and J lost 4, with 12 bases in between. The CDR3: CASSPPFTEGTEAFF. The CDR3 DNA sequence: TGTGCCAGCTCACCACCCTTTACCGAAGGCACTGAAGCTTTCTTT.

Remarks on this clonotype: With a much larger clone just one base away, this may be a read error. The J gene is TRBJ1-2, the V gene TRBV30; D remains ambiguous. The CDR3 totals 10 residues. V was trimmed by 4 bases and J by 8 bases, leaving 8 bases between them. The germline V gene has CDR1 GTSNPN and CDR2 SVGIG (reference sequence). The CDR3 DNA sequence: TGTGCCTGGAAGCTGGAGGGCTACACCTTC. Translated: CAWKLEGYTF.

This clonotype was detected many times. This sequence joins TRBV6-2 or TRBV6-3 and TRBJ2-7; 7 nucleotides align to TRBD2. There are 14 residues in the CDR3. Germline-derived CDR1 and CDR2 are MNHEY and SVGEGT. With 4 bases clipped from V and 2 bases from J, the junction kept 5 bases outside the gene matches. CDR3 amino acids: CASSWGEGAYEQYF. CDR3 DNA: TGTGCCAGCAGTTGGGGGGAGGGCGCCTACGAGCAGTACTTC.

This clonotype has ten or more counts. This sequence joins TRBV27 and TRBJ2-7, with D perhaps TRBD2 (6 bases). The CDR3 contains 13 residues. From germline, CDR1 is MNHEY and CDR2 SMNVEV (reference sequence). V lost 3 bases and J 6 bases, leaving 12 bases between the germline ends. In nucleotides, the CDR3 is TGTGCCAGCAGTTTGTGGCTGGGGGGCGAGCAGTACTTC. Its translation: CASSLWLGGEQYF.

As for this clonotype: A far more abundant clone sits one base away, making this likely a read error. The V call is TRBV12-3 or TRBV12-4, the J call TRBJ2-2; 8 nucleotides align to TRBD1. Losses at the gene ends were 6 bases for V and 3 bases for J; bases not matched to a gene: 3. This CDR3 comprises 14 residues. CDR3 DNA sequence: TGTGCCAGCAGCCAGGGGGCGGACACCGGGGAGCTGTTTTTT. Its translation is CASSQGADTGELFF.

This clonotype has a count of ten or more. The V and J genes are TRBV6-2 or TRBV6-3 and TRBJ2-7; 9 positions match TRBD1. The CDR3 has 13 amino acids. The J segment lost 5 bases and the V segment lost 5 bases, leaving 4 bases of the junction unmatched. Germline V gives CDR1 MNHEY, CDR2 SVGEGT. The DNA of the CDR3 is TGTGCCAGCAGTGGGACAGGGCCCCACGAGCAGTACTTC. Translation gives CASSGTGPHEQYF.

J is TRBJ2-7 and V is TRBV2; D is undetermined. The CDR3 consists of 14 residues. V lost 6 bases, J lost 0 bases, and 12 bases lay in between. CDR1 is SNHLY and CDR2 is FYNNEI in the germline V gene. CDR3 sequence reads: CASSHGSSSYEQYF. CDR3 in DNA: TGTGCCAGCAGCCATGGGTCCAGCTCCTACGAGCAGTACTTC.

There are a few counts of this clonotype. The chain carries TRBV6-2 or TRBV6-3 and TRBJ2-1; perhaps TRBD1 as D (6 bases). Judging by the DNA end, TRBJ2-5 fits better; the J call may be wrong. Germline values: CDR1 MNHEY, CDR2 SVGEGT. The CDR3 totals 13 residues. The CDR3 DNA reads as TGTGCCAGCAGTTACGTGGGACAAGTGGCCCAGTACTTC. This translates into CASSYVGQVAQYF.

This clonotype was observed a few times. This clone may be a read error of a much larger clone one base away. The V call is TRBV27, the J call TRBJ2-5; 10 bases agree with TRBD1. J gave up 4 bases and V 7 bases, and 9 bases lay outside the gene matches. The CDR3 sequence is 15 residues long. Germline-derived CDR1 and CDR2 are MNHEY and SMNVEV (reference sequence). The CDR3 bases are TGTGCCAGCAAGACCGACAGGGGGCCTCGAGAGACCCAGTACTTC. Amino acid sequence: CASKTDRGPRETQYF.

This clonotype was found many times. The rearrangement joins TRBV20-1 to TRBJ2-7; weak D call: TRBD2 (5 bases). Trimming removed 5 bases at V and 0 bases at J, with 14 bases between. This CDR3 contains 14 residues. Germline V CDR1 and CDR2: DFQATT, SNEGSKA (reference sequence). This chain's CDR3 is CSAERLTGSYEQYF. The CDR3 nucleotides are TGCAGTGCTGAGAGACTAACCGGCTCCTACGAGCAGTACTTC.

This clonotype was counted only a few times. This CDR3 reads CASSRGRNNIEQFF. The CDR3 DNA sequence: TGTGCCAGCAGCCGCGGGAGGAATAACATCGAGCAGTTCTTC. The chain couples TRBV13 to TRBJ2-1; 8 nucleotides agree with TRBD2. The V segment lost 5 bases and the J segment 10 bases; nucleotides outside the gene matches: 10. The CDR3 is 14 amino acids. Germline CDR1 is PRHDT and CDR2 is FYEKMQ (reference sequence).

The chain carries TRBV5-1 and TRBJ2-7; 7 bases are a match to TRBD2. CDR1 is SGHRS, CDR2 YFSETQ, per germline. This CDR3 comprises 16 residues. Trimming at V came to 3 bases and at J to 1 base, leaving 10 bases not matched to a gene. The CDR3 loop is CASSSPPPGGSYEQYF. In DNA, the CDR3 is TGCGCCAGCAGCTCCCCTCCCCCGGGAGGATCCTACGAGCAGTACTTC. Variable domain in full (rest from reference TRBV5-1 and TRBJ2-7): KAGVTQTPRYLIKTRGQQVTLSCSPISGHRSVSWYQQTPGQGLQFLFEYFSETQRNKGNFPGRFSGRQFSNSRSEMNVSTLELGDSALYLCASSSPPPGGSYEQYFGPGTRLTVT.